Described below is a single T cell receptor (beta chain) sequence and its context. The CDR3 totals 16 residues. Deletions cut 0 bases from V and 3 bases from J, with 12 bases between. Germline assignment: CDR1 MGHRA and CDR2 YSYEKL. This sample stems from a study of shared clonotypes between healthy human individuals. This table comes from immunoSEQ multiplex PCR, and its TCRdb copy is limited to in-frame clones, with some not included. This table holds over a million clones, about four fifths found once. Sequenced: memory CD4+ T cells from PBMCs. Subset here: CD45RA-negative fraction. This chain joins TRBV4-1 and TRBJ1-3; a possible D gene is TRBD1 (6 bases). This receptor was identified in a man younger than 30 in good health. Some clones in this sample may be carry-over from other donors' samples. This chain's CDR3 is CASSQERADSGNTIYF. The DNA of the CDR3 is TGCGCCAGCAGCCAAGAACGAGCGGACAGTGGAAACACCATATATTTT.